The 13 T cell receptor beta chains given below trace back to one sample, sequenced in a study of lymphopenia after photon versus proton radiotherapy. Assay used: immunoSEQ multiplex PCR; TCRdb lists only in-frame clones, some missing. The sample lists roughly 30,000 clones, around 90% occurring once. The sample in question was peripheral blood, obtained from a patient treated with photon-based radiotherapy. The receptors shown here come from a woman between 50 and 59 years old with pancreatic cancer.

The gene calls are TRBV29-1 and TRBJ2-1, with 12 bases aligning to TRBD2. This CDR3 spans 15 amino acids. The J segment lost 6 bases and the V segment lost 2 bases, leaving 5 bases of the junction unmatched. Germline V gene data show CDR1 as SQVTM and CDR2 as ANQGSEA. The DNA of the CDR3 is TGCAGCGTTGAACTAGCGGGAGGGCCTATCAATGAGCAGTTCTTC. This sequence encodes CSVELAGGPINEQFF.

The rearrangement joins TRBV30 to TRBJ1-4, with TRBD1 as a possible D gene (5 bases). The CDR3 has 14 residues. CDR1 is GTSNPN and CDR2 is SVGIG in the germline V gene (reference sequence). Trimming shortened V by 0 bases and J by 8 bases, and 13 bases separated the two germline ends. CDR3 bases: TGTGCCTGGAGTGTCTCTCTATCAGGGGAAAAACTGTTTTTT. Translation: CAWSVSLSGEKLFF.

The chain links TRBV5-6 to TRBJ2-1, with 12 bases fitting TRBD2. V was clipped by 4 bases and J by 4 bases; unmatched bases: 6. Germline CDR1 reads SGHDT; CDR2 reads YYEEEE. The CDR3 contains 16 residues. CDR3 protein: CASSTTSGSLYNEQFF. The DNA of the CDR3 is TGTGCCAGCAGCACGACTAGCGGGAGTCTGTACAATGAGCAGTTCTTC.

The chain recombines TRBV18 with TRBJ1-2, with 7 positions matching TRBD1. CDR1 is KGHSH, CDR2 LQKENI, per germline. CDR3 size: 13 residues. V gave up 3 bases and J gave up 3 bases; unmatched junction bases: 1. This chain's CDR3 is CASSPDRDYGYTF. CDR3 DNA sequence: TGTGCCAGCTCACCCGACAGGGACTATGGCTACACCTTC. The whole variable domain, filled in from reference TRBV18 and TRBJ1-2, reads NAGVMQNPRHLVRRRGQEARLRCSPMKGHSHVYWYRQLPEEGLKFMVYLQKENIIDESGMPKERFSAEFPKEGPSILRIQQVVRGDSAAYFCASSPDRDYGYTFGSGTRLTVV.

The genes are TRBV6-6 and TRBJ2-5, with D hard to call. The CDR3 totals 11 residues. Trimming removed 6 bases at V and 2 bases at J, with 4 bases between. Germline lookup yields CDR1 MNHNY and CDR2 SVGAGI (reference sequence). The CDR3 protein is CASSRQETQYF. As DNA, the CDR3 is TGTGCCAGCAGCCGTCAAGAGACCCAGTACTTC.

With respect to this clone: Other DNA sequences in the sample encode the same CDR3. The genes are TRBV27 and TRBJ1-5; D gene ambiguous. The CDR3 sequence is 15 residues long. Germline CDR1 and CDR2: MNHEY and SMNVEV (reference sequence). V was cut by 3 bases and J by 0 bases, with 9 bases left in between. The DNA of the CDR3 is TGTGCCAGCAGTTTGGGCGGTGGTAGCAATCAGCCCCAGCATTTT. This encodes CASSLGGGSNQPQHF.

The V and J genes are TRBV11-2 and TRBJ1-1, with 9 bases aligning to TRBD1. CDR3 length: 14 amino acids. Germline V gene lookup returns CDR1 SGHAT and CDR2 FQNNGV. J gave up 1 base and V 4 bases, and 1 base lay outside the gene matches. CDR3 nucleotide sequence: TGTGCCAGCAGCTCGACAGGGGGGAACACTGAAGCTTTCTTT. It encodes CASSSTGGNTEAFF.

V gene TRBV6-1 combines with J gene TRBJ2-7; 9 positions match TRBD2. The trim removed 4 bases at V and 3 bases at J, leaving 7 bases unmatched. This CDR3 comprises 15 residues. The germline V gene encodes CDR1 MNHNS and CDR2 SASEGT. As DNA, the CDR3 is TGTGCCAGCAGTGCCTCGGGACTAGCATTCTACGAGCAGTACTTC. Amino acid sequence: CASSASGLAFYEQYF.

The CDR3 coding sequence is TGTGCCAGCAGTTTAAAAGGACTCTCGCAGTACTTC. It codes for CASSLKGLSQYF. The chain has TRBV28 and TRBJ2-7; tentatively, D is TRBD2 (5 bases). The germline V gene has CDR1 MDHEN and CDR2 SYDVKM. Trimming left V 2 bases short and J 9 bases short, with 11 bases between. CDR3 size: 12 residues.

The DNA for the CDR3 is TGTGCCAGCAGCTTACTTCCGGGGACCACTGAAGCTTTCTTT. This gives the protein CASSLLPGTTEAFF. This chain joins TRBV7-3 and TRBJ1-1, with a weak D call TRBD1 (5 bases). This CDR3 comprises 14 residues. Trimming removed 2 bases at V and 4 bases at J, with 11 bases between. Germline V gene data show CDR1 as SGHTA and CDR2 as FQGTGA.

This rearrangement joins TRBV5-8 to TRBJ1-1; D is unresolved. The CDR3 has 12 amino acids. Trimming took off 4 bases at V and 5 bases at J, with 9 bases between the two ends. From germline, CDR1 is SGHTS and CDR2 YDEGEE. The CDR3 spells CASSLVQTEAFF. In DNA form, the CDR3 reads TGTGCCAGCAGCCTGGTGCAAACTGAAGCTTTCTTT.

This clone was picked up one time. This chain joins TRBV4-2 and TRBJ2-3, with TRBD1 matching 9 bases. The V segment lost 8 bases and the J segment 3 bases; nucleotides outside the gene matches: 18. This CDR3 spans 18 amino acids. Germline V gene lookup returns CDR1 LGHNA and CDR2 YNFKEQ. CDR3 protein: CASGPGQGLRRGTDTQYF. Here the CDR3 DNA reads TGTGCCAGCGGGCCGGGACAGGGCCTGCGGCGGGGTACAGATACGCAGTATTTT.

This clone was recorded only once. The V and J genes are TRBV13 and TRBJ2-7; D is perhaps TRBD2 (6 bases). Per the germline V gene, CDR1 is PRHDT and CDR2 is FYEKMQ (reference sequence). CDR3 size: 14 residues. V was pared by 4 bases and J by 4 bases, with 14 bases between. CDR3 nucleotide sequence: TGTGCCAGCAGCTCCTCCGGGAGCTCTTACGAGCAGTACTTC. Encoded protein: CASSSSGSSYEQYF. The full variable domain, rest sourced from reference TRBV13 and TRBJ2-7, is AAGVIQSPRHLIKEKRETATLKCYPIPRHDTVYWYQQGPGQDPQFLISFYEKMQSDKGSIPDRFSAQQFSDYHSELNMSSLELGDSALYFCASSSSGSSYEQYFGPGTRLTVT.